These T cell receptor beta chains were read from a single sample in a study of radiation and T cells in renal cell carcinoma. The assay was immunoSEQ multiplex PCR, and TCRdb's table has in-frame clones only and misses some. The sample shows roughly 130,000 clones, over 75% of them seen only once. The source material was blood, sampled from a patient whose treatment included radiotherapy and nephrectomy. These receptors were collected from a woman aged 55-75 years with renal cell carcinoma. CDR3s include the opening cysteine and the closing phenylalanine or tryptophan. A D gene is named only where the DNA matches it firmly. The listing skips clone size in some rows; elsewhere it reads once, few, many or a size class.

CDR3aa: CASSDSGSLTEAFF
CDR3nt: TGTGCCAGCAGTGATTCGGGCTCGCTCACTGAAGCTTTCTTT
j_gene: TRBJ1-1
d_gene: -
len: 14
v_gene: TRBV2
abundance: few

CDR3aa: CASSSPRDLFFEAFF
CDR3nt: TGTGCCAGCAGCAGTCCCAGGGACCTCTTTTTTGAAGCTTTCTTT
j_gene: TRBJ1-1
d_gene: -
len: 15
v_gene: TRBV11-2
abundance: -

CDR3aa: CAISEGIEAFF
CDR3nt: TGTGCCATCAGTGAGGGGATTGAAGCTTTCTTT
j_gene: TRBJ1-1
d_gene: -
len: 11
v_gene: TRBV10-3
abundance: -

CDR3aa: CASSLSWDSSNQPQHF
CDR3nt: TGTGCCAGCAGCCTAAGCTGGGACAGCAGCAATCAGCCCCAGCATTTT
j_gene: TRBJ1-5
d_gene: TRBD1
len: 16
v_gene: TRBV14
abundance: -

CDR3aa: CASSVVGLAGYTDTQYF
CDR3nt: TGTGCCAGCAGCGTAGTCGGACTAGCGGGGTACACAGATACGCAGTATTTT
j_gene: TRBJ2-3
d_gene: TRBD2
len: 17
v_gene: TRBV9
abundance: -

CDR3aa: CASSLSRTAQETQYF
CDR3nt: TGTGCTAGCAGCTTATCGCGGACAGCCCAAGAGACCCAGTACTTC
j_gene: TRBJ2-5
d_gene: -
len: 15
v_gene: TRBV7-7
abundance: -

CDR3aa: CASGRPGTGTNEQYF
CDR3nt: TGTGCCAGCGGGAGGCCCGGGACAGGTACCAACGAGCAGTACTTC
j_gene: TRBJ2-7
d_gene: TRBD1
len: 15
v_gene: TRBV6-5
abundance: -

CDR3aa: CASSPPGSYEQYF
CDR3nt: TGCGCCAGCAGCCCTCCTGGCTCCTACGAGCAGTACTTC
j_gene: TRBJ2-7
d_gene: -
len: 13
v_gene: TRBV4-1
abundance: -

CDR3aa: CASSSFGTSGRIYEQYF
CDR3nt: TGTGCCAGCAGTTCCTTCGGGACTAGCGGGAGAATATACGAGCAGTACTTC
j_gene: TRBJ2-7
d_gene: TRBD2
len: 17
v_gene: TRBV28
abundance: -

CDR3aa: CATRGARGEQFF
CDR3nt: TGTGCCACCAGGGGGGCTCGGGGAGAGCAGTTCTTC
j_gene: TRBJ2-1
d_gene: -
len: 12
v_gene: TRBV15
abundance: -

CDR3aa: CASRHRDWDLENTIYF
CDR3nt: TGCGCCAGCAGGCACCGGGACTGGGATCTGGAAAACACCATATATTTT
j_gene: TRBJ1-3
d_gene: -
len: 16
v_gene: TRBV10-1
abundance: -

CDR3aa: CASSLTGDEQYF
CDR3nt: TGTGCCAGCTCGCTAACAGGGGACGAGCAGTACTTC
j_gene: TRBJ2-7
d_gene: TRBD1
len: 12
v_gene: TRBV18
abundance: -

CDR3aa: CASSYSGGQRTDTQYF
CDR3nt: TGTGCCAGCAGTTACTCGGGGGGTCAGAGGACAGATACGCAGTATTTT
j_gene: TRBJ2-3
d_gene: -
len: 16
v_gene: TRBV6-5
abundance: -

CDR3aa: CASSEKQGTLGYTF
CDR3nt: TGCGCCAGCAGCGAGAAACAGGGGACTCTAGGCTACACCTTC
j_gene: TRBJ1-2
d_gene: TRBD1
len: 14
v_gene: TRBV5-1
abundance: -

CDR3aa: CASSGGLEPQHF
CDR3nt: TGTGCCAGCAGCGGGGGGTTGGAGCCCCAGCATTTT
j_gene: TRBJ1-5
d_gene: -
len: 12
v_gene: TRBV16
abundance: -

CDR3aa: CASSSGTRVYEQYF
CDR3nt: TGTGCCAGCAGCTCCGGGACTAGAGTCTACGAGCAGTACTTC
j_gene: TRBJ2-7
d_gene: TRBD2
len: 14
v_gene: TRBV27
abundance: -

CDR3aa: CASSIGQGRVQVGELFF
CDR3nt: TGTGCCAGTAGTATAGGACAGGGGAGGGTCCAAGTCGGGGAGCTGTTTTTT
j_gene: TRBJ2-2
d_gene: -
len: 17
v_gene: TRBV19
abundance: -

CDR3aa: CASSLFPGGNTEAFF
CDR3nt: TGTGCCAGCAGCTTATTTCCGGGTGGGAACACTGAAGCTTTCTTT
j_gene: TRBJ1-1
d_gene: -
len: 15
v_gene: TRBV7-2
abundance: -

CDR3aa: CASSNRGWGYTF
CDR3nt: TGTGCCAGCAGCAACAGGGGCTGGGGCTACACCTTC
j_gene: TRBJ1-2
d_gene: TRBD1
len: 12
v_gene: TRBV7-2
abundance: -

CDR3aa: CASSARGGEQFF
CDR3nt: TGTGCCAGCAGTGCTAGGGGCGGTGAGCAGTTCTTC
j_gene: TRBJ2-1
d_gene: -
len: 12
v_gene: TRBV27
abundance: -

CDR3aa: CASSVALGVNYGYTF
CDR3nt: TGTGCCAGCAGCGTAGCTCTGGGCGTTAACTATGGCTACACCTTC
j_gene: TRBJ1-2
d_gene: -
len: 15
v_gene: TRBV9
abundance: once

CDR3aa: CASGIGGSYEQYF
CDR3nt: TGTGCCAGCGGTATCGGGGGTTCCTACGAGCAGTACTTC
j_gene: TRBJ2-7
d_gene: -
len: 13
v_gene: TRBV27
abundance: -

CDR3aa: CASTPIGDRGMGEQYF
CDR3nt: TGTGCCAGTACTCCCATTGGGGACAGGGGAATGGGCGAGCAGTACTTC
j_gene: TRBJ2-7
d_gene: TRBD1
len: 16
v_gene: TRBV19
abundance: -

CDR3aa: CASSLDGSNEQFF
CDR3nt: TGTGCCAGCAGCTTAGACGGGAGTAATGAGCAGTTCTTC
j_gene: TRBJ2-1
d_gene: -
len: 13
v_gene: TRBV7-9
abundance: -

CDR3aa: CAWAGRPQLGYTF
CDR3nt: TGTGCCTGGGCAGGGCGACCACAGTTGGGCTACACCTTC
j_gene: TRBJ1-2
d_gene: -
len: 13
v_gene: TRBV30
abundance: -

CDR3aa: CASSRTSGSLVGYEQYF
CDR3nt: TGTGCCAGCAGCCGGACTAGCGGGAGCCTGGTTGGCTACGAGCAGTACTTC
j_gene: TRBJ2-7
d_gene: TRBD2
len: 17
v_gene: TRBV7-2
abundance: once

CDR3aa: CASSSNTEAFF
CDR3nt: TGTGCCAGCAGCTCAAACACTGAAGCTTTCTTT
j_gene: TRBJ1-1
d_gene: -
len: 11
v_gene: TRBV7-3
abundance: once

CDR3aa: CASSQDPGVPTDTQYF
CDR3nt: TGCGCCAGCAGCCAAGATCCGGGGGTCCCGACAGATACGCAGTATTTT
j_gene: TRBJ2-3
d_gene: -
len: 16
v_gene: TRBV4-1
abundance: -

CDR3aa: CSVGKGTSTDTQYF
CDR3nt: TGCAGCGTTGGGAAGGGCACTAGCACAGATACGCAGTATTTT
j_gene: TRBJ2-3
d_gene: -
len: 14
v_gene: TRBV29-1
abundance: -

CDR3aa: CASRRGNEQYF
CDR3nt: TGCGCCAGCCGTCGGGGCAACGAGCAGTACTTC
j_gene: TRBJ2-7
d_gene: -
len: 11
v_gene: TRBV5-1
abundance: -

CDR3aa: CAWRGNGQGTEAFF
CDR3nt: TGTGCCTGGAGGGGGAACGGGCAAGGGACTGAAGCTTTCTTT
j_gene: TRBJ1-1
d_gene: -
len: 14
v_gene: TRBV30
abundance: -

CDR3aa: CASSIPPTYEQYF
CDR3nt: TGTGCCAGTAGTATTCCCCCGACCTACGAGCAGTACTTC
j_gene: TRBJ2-7
d_gene: -
len: 13
v_gene: TRBV19
abundance: -